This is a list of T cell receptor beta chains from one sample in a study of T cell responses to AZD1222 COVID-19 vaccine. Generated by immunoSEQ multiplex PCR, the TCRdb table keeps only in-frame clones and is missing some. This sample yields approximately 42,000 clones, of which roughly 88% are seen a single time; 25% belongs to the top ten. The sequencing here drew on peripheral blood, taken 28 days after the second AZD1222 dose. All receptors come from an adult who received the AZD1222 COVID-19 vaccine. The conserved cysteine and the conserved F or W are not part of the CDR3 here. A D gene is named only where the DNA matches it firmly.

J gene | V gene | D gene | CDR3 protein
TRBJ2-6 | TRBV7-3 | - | ASSLSGKTPGANVLT
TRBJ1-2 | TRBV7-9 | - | ASSLWDGLGANYGYT
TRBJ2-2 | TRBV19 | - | ASSIEGQGENTGELF
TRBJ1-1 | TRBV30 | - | AWGNRDTKKNTEAF
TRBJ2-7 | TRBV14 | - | ASSSLYEQY
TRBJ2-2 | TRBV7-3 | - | ASSPPGLNTGELF
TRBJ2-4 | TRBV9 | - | ASSVAADLAKNIQY
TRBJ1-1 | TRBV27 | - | ASSSVGTEAF
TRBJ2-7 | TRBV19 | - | ASSLKSGKQAYEQY
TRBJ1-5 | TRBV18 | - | ASSLDTNQPQH
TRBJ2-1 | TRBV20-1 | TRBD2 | SASPGTSLVGEQF
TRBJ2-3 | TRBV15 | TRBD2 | ATSRGGGWSTDTQY
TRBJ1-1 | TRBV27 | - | ASRGQGRQPEAF
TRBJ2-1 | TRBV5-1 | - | ASSLGGVTYNEQF
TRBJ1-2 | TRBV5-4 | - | ASSLDRTYGYT
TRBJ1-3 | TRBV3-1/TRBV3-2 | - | ASSHGHSLTGNTIY
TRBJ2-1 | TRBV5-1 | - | ASSFTAYNEQF
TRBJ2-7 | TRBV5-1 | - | ASSFEYEQY
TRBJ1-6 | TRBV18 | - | ASSPAGGRTNSPLH
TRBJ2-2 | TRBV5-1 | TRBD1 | ASSLTGDHTGELF
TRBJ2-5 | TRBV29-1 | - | SVVTGLGETQY
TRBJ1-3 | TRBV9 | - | ASSVAGNGNTIY
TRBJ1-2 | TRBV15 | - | ATSRDLQGRNT
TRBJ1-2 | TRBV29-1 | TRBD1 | SASTGGDYGYT
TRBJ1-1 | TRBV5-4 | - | ASSLEARLNTEAF
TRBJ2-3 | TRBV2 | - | ASSDLDSGATQY
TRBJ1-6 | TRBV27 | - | ASSFSGNSPLH
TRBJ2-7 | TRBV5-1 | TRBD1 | ASSTGGQGLVEQY
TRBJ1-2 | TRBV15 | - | ATSRDLYGYT
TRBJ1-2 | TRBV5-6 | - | ASSLGGVGYT
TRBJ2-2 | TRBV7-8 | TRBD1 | ASRRTGAGELF
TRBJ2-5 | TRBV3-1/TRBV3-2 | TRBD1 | ASRQGQGIETQY
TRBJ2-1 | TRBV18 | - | ASSPRQADNEQF
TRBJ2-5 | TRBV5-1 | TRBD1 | ASRGQGASQETQY
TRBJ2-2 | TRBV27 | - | ASSPYRSGELF
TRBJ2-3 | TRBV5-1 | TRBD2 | ASTSQPLAGSTDTQY
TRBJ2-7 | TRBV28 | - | ASSQIPLYEQY
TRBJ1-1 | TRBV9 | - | ASSVRSDTEAF
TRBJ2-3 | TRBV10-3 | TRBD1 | AISRTGDTDTQY
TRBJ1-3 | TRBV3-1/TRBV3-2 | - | ASSQNGAGNTIY
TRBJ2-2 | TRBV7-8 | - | ASSLAGQGVGELF
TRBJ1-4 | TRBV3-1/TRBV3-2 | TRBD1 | ASSQRTGQGSKKLF
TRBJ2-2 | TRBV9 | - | ASSVGLGYVALNTGELF
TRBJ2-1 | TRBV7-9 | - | ASSIRENDEQF
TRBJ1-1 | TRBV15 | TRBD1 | ATSRAGTGETEAF
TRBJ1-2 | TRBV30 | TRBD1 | AWSRDRGNYGYT
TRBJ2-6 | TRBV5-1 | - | ASSLSLDSSGANVLT
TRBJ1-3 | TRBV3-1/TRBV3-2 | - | ASSQGGGSGNTIY
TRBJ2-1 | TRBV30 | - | AWSTSLREQF
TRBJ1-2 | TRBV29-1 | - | SVGGVGGYT
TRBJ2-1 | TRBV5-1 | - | ASSFDWGSYNEQF
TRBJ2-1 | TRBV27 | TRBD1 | ASSVLQGVYNEQF
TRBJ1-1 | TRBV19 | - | ASSIGVNTEAF
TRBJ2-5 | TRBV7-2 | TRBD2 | ASSLSSSGVSEETQY
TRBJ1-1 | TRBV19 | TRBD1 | ASTSFGTGGYGGTEAF
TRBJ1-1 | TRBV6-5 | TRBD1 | ASRPQGGLNTEAF
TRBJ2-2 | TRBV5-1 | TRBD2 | ASSLGGSGTGELF
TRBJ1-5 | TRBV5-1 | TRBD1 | ASSPGTGGPAGQPQH
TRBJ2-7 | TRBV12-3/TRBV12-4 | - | ASRLGVGEQY